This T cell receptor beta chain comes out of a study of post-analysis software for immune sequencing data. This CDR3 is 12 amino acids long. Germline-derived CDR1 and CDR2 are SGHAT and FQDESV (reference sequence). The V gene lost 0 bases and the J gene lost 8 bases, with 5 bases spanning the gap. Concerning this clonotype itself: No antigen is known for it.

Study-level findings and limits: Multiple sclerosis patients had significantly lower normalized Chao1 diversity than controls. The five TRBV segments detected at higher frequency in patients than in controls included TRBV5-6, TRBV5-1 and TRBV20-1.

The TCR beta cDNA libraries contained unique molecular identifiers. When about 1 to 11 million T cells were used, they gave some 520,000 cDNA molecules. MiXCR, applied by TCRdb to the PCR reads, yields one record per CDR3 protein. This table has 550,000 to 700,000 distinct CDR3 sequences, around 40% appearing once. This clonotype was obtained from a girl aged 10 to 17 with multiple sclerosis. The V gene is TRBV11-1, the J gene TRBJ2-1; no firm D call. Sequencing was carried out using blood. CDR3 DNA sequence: TGTGCCAGCAGCTTAGCGGCCCATGAGCAGTTCTTC. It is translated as CASSLAAHEQFF.